This T cell receptor (beta chain) was captured in a study of cytomegalovirus exposure and HLA in healthy donors. Study-level results: Diagnosis of cytomegalovirus status made by the classifier reportedly showed high specificity and sensitivity. Rare TCR sequences dominated, though some public TCRs recurred in many donors.

Germline V gene data show CDR1 as SGHRS and CDR2 as YFSETQ. The CDR3 contains 14 residues. The V segment lost 6 bases and the J segment 5 bases; nucleotides outside the gene matches: 5. A word on this clone: Its specificity is not known.

The primer mix had 60 Vbeta and 13 Jbeta primers. The data were produced by immunoSEQ multiplex PCR, yet TCRdb's version contains in-frame clones alone and is incomplete. The top ten hold around 3.1% of the sample, which has more than 150,000 clones, 65% to 80% seen once. The TCR originated in a woman aged 45 to 65 in good health and CMV-seropositive. Sequenced sample: PBMCs. This chain uses TRBV5-1 with TRBJ2-1; 10 positions agree with TRBD2. CDR3 coding DNA: TGCGCCAGCACCCTAGCGGGAGCAAACAATGAGCAGTTCTTC. Translating gives CASTLAGANNEQFF.